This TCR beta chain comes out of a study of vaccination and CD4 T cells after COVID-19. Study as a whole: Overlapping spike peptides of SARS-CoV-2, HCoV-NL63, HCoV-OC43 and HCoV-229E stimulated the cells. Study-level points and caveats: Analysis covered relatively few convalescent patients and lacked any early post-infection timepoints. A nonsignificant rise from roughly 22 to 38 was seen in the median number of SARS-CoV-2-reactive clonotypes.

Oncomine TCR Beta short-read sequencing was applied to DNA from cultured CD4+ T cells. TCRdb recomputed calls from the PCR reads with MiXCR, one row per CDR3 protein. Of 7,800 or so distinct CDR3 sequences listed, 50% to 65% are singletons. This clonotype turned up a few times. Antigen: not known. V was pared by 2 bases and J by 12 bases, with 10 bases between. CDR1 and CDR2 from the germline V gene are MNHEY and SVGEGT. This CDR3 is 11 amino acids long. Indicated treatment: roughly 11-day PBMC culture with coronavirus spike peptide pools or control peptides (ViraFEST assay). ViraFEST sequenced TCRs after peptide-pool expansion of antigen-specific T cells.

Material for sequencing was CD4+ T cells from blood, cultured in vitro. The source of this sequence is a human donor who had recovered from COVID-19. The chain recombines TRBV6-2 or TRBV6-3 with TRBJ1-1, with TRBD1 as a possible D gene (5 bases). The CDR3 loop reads CASSYDSQPFF. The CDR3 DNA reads TGTGCCAGCAGTTACGACAGTCAGCCTTTCTTT.